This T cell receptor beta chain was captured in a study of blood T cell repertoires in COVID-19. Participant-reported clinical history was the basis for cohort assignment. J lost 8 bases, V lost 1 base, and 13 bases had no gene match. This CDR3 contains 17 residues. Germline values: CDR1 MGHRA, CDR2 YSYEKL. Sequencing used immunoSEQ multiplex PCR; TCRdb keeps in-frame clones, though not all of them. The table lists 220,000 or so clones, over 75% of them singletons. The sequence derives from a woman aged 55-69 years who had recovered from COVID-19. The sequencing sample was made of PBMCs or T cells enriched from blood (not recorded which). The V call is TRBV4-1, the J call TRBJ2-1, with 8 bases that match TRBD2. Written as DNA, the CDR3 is TGCGCCAGCAGCCAAGGGAGCGGGACTAGGCATGTCTATGAGCAGTTCTTC. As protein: CASSQGSGTRHVYEQFF.